This T cell receptor (beta chain) was sequenced for a study of cytomegalovirus exposure and HLA in healthy donors. Study outcomes and limitations: What a later analysis reportedly showed was that an Asian-associated ancestry cluster had fewer N-insertions than the roughly 700-donor mean.

As regards this clone: Its target is not known.

With V trimmed by 5 bases and J by 5 bases, 7 bases remained unmatched. In germline, CDR1 is SGHTA, CDR2 FQGNSA. The CDR3 has 15 amino acids. Use of 60 Vbeta and 13 Jbeta primers characterized the PCR. Sequencing was performed with immunoSEQ multiplex PCR; in TCRdb, only in-frame clones are kept and a portion is missing. The repertoire consists of over 150,000 clones, with over 75% occurring once and the leading ten covering around 6%. This chain links TRBV7-2 with TRBJ2-5; 11 bases agree with TRBD2. The sequencing input was PBMCs. The receptor was isolated from a woman aged 40 to 55 in good health and CMV-seropositive. In DNA form, the CDR3 reads TGTGCCAGCAGCCAGGGACTAGCGGCCAGGGAGACCCAGTACTTC. This translates into CASSQGLAARETQYF.